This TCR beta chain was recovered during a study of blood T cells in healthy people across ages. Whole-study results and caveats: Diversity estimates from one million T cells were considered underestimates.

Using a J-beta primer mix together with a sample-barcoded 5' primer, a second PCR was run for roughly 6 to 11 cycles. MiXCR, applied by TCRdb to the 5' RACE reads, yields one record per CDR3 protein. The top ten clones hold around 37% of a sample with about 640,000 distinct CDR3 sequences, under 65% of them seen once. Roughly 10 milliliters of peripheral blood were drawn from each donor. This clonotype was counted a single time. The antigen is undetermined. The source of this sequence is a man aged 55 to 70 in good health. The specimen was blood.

The CDR3 here is CASKDPPVATQYF. In DNA form, the CDR3 reads TGCGCCAGCAAGGACCCACCCGTCGCTACGCAGTATTTT. The genes are TRBV5-1 and TRBJ2-3, with unresolved D. Germline CDR1 and CDR2: SGHRS and YFSETQ. This CDR3 is built from 13 residues. Trimming took 6 bases from V and 8 from J, leaving 16 bases between them.